This TCR beta chain was captured in a study of blood T cells in healthy people across ages. Per the germline V gene, CDR1 is SGHRS and CDR2 is YFSETQ. The V and J ends lost 3 bases and 2 bases respectively, with 10 bases between them. The CDR3 spans 14 residues. This clonotype turned up a few times. Sample-barcoded 5' priming and a J-beta primer mix drove a second PCR of roughly 6 to 12 cycles. TCRdb independently ran MiXCR on the 5' RACE reads; one entry per CDR3 protein. Among under 950,000 distinct CDR3 sequences listed, 20% to 25% were seen once. Sequencing was carried out using blood. V is TRBV5-1 and J is TRBJ2-3; the D gene is possibly TRBD1 (6 bases). The TCR comes from a man aged 65-85 years in good health. The CDR3 spells CASSWDIFTDTQYF. For the CDR3, the DNA is TGCGCCAGCAGCTGGGACATTTTCACAGATACGCAGTATTTT.